The present entry profiles one T cell receptor (beta chain) with its context. The antigen it recognizes is unknown. No base-level quality is on record; no much larger clone is a single base apart. Libraries were prepared through the immunoSEQ multiplex PCR assay. A mixture of 60 forward primers for TCR Vbeta segments and 13 reverse primers for TCR Jbeta segments was used in the multiplex PCR. The CDR3 region of rearranged TCR beta genes was amplified from genomic DNA with a multiplex PCR assay. Amplified TCR beta libraries were sequenced as 87-base-pair reads on the Illumina HiSeq System. The published analysis was carried out like this. A later analysis counted 65 million to 90 million unique TCR beta chains across the 670 or so repertoires, and 9 million to 14 million of these chains were shared by at least two donors. Raw reads were error-corrected and collapsed into unique sequences by a nearest-neighbor algorithm in which closely related sequences were merged to remove PCR and sequencing errors. Alignment of CDR3 sequences to IMGT reference sequences was used to assign V, D and J gene segments. For a sequence to be retained, a match of at least six nucleotides to both a V gene segment and a J gene segment was required. Rearrangements were called productive when the CDR3 lacked stop codons and stayed in frame with V and J; all others were non-productive. CDR3 was defined according to IMGT convention as the region running from the second conserved V-encoded cysteine to the conserved J-encoded phenylalanine. The earlier analysis of about 530 of the donors excluded any sequence lacking an unambiguous match to a single V gene segment. In an earlier analysis of approximately 500 of the donors, a V segment was called functional when productive rearrangements were above 56.7%, and segregating when the standard deviation between donors exceeded 5%. A statistical classification framework was built for diagnosing cytomegalovirus status from the catalog of TCR beta chain sequences. A later analysis assigned V and J genes by comparing TCR nucleotide sequences with IMGT/GENE-DB human TR gene sequences. In a later analysis, CDR3 sequences and most-parsimonious VDJ recombination scenarios were assigned using the TCRdist pipeline. In a later analysis, each TCR beta chain was defined by its CDR3 amino acid sequence together with its V-gene family, and reads without a unique V-gene family were excluded. To address suspected cross-contamination and a sequencing artifact, a later analysis removed approximately 590 highly shared, low-generation-probability nucleotide sequences. For each public chain, a later analysis derived a clonal expansion index from normalized ranks of inferred template counts within each repertoire. Generation probabilities in a later analysis came from a VDJ recombination model fitted to out-of-frame rearrangements, and those results were checked against IGoR. Hypergeometric tests were used in a later analysis to score TCR-TCR, TCR-HLA and TCR-CMV co-occurrence, with a repertoire-size bias correction applied to the TCR pairs. False discovery rates were estimated in a later analysis by permuting HLA or CMV assignments 20 times. In a later analysis, co-occurring TCRs were grouped using DBSCAN, and TCRdist sequence similarity was added for clustering within HLA-allele-positive subsets. Co-occurrence clustering excluded repertoires with fewer than 30,000 or more than 120,000 public chains, plus five with anomalous nucleotide sharing. TCRdb took this table from immuneACCESS and kept in-frame rearrangements with V and J called. Such tables lack part of the clones; where checked against another copy, unresolved V genes explain under half of the gap, and the rest is unexplained. The DNA gave D and trimming, while V, J and clone size come from that table. This sample is represented by about 130,000 clones; around three quarters of them were singletons. The top ten clonotypes cover about 1.8% of the sample.

CDR1 and CDR2 are drawn from the germline V gene (reference sequence): LNHDA, SQIVND. Trimming removed 9 bases from V and 3 bases from J; the gene matches leave 3 bases unexplained. Taken from cysteine to phenylalanine, the CDR3 has 13 residues. Solely the CDR3 DNA is kept, with 39 bases framed from the first base. The cohort consisted of 600 to 750 healthy bone marrow donors. At the time of sampling, every cohort member was nominally healthy, though immune exposures that went unrecorded were likely present. The donor was CMV seronegative and was included in the group of approximately 350 seronegative cohort members. Each donor provided a peripheral blood sample, and peripheral blood mononuclear cells were used for TCR beta sequencing. Genomic DNA extraction from the blood cell samples was performed with the Qiagen DNeasy Blood Extraction Kit. The data are from a study of cytomegalovirus exposure and HLA in healthy donors (dated by TCRdb to about 2017). Background on the whole study: An earlier analysis of 587 of the donors reported over 250 Gb of sequence data and 95 million to 120 million unique TCR beta sequences obtained from some 170 million T cells. An early release that covered roughly 600 HLA-typed donors contained 250 to 350 gigabases of sequencing data and around 80 million unique TCR sequences. Among the roughly 400 genotyped donors, around 81% belonged to the genetic ancestry cluster associated with self-reported Caucasian donors. The study aimed to test whether signatures of past pathogen exposure could be identified by cataloging public T cell receptors. The study profiled the T cell repertoires of 666 subjects by immunosequencing and related them to cytomegalovirus serostatus. In addition to the first cohort of approximately 670 subjects, a separate validation cohort of 120 different subjects was used. To predict cytomegalovirus infection status, the study brought together high-throughput TCR immunosequencing, statistical association of individual TCRs with disease status, and machine learning. A later analysis re-analyzed previously published TCR beta repertoires from several hundred donors and added high-resolution HLA genotyping to study TCR occurrence patterns. In the later analysis, no new phenotypic data were used to find candidate immune exposures; instead, reliance was placed on TCR beta sequences and their occurrence across donors. To decide whether each TCR beta V gene segment behaved as functional or pseudogenic, an earlier analysis of approximately 620 of the donors relied on high-throughput TCR beta sequencing. Alongside the repertoire data, information on donor age, sex, ethnicity and CMV serostatus was compiled. A later genetic analysis used genome-wide SNP genotypes for 398 of the 666 donors, treating that subset as a discovery cohort. Every discovery cohort repertoire had been produced on one sequencing platform. Both class I and class II loci were covered by HLA typing, at four-digit resolution. Typing coverage differed by locus: A, B, C, DRB1 and DQB1 were typed in about 620-630 donors, DQA1 in roughly 510, DPA1 in around 600, and DPB1 in approximately 450. Because of strong linkage in the cohort, roughly 5 DR-DQ haplotypes were treated as single units for association and clustering. On average, around 240,000 unique TCR beta nucleotide sequences were sequenced per donor among a few hundred genotyped donors of the cohort, with 15% to 20% of those sequences being non-productive.

What the work shows at the level of the full study, not this receptor alone: A later analysis found that most CMV-associated TCR beta chains appeared HLA-restricted, with HLA associations seemingly driven largely by CMV exposure. A later analysis found that HLA-associated TCR beta chains were more clonally expanded and had lower generation probabilities than equally common non-associated chains. The earlier analysis of about 600 of the donors excluded roughly 16 rarely observed V segments, including chromosome 9 orphons, because counts were too low. Correlated functional status among segregating V segments might reflect linkage disequilibrium, but an unknown experimental factor could not be ruled out. When HLA alleles, especially DR and DQ, strongly co-occurred, TCR associations were difficult to assign to individual alleles. Several of the top co-occurrence clusters appeared to be linked to parvovirus B19, influenza, CMV and Epstein-Barr virus, according to a later analysis. It was suggested by the authors that the approach could potentially be generalized to other disease states and immunological phenotypes. A group of highly shared sequence variants was considered likely to be a technical artifact of the sequencing pipeline. An association between a missense DCLRE1C variant and V-gene and J-gene trimming of TCR beta chains was found in a later genetic analysis and replicated in an independent cohort. Immune exposure information for the cohort was limited to CMV serostatus. In a later analysis, the rate of TCR association differed among HLA loci, with DRB1 alleles having the most associated TCRs and HLA-C alleles having the fewest. An earlier analysis of around 540 of the donors showed that most TCR beta V segments appeared in productive rearrangements either about 87% or about 30% of the time, which broadly matched IMGT annotations. Roughly uniform sequencing depth across donors was assumed in presence/absence analyses, although this assumption may not hold. In the study, 150 to 200 TCR beta chains were listed as associated with cytomegalovirus. A later analysis associated approximately 17,000 TCR beta sequences with specific HLA alleles at a false discovery rate of 0.05. Some IMGT-functional V segments, including TRBV6-2 and TRBV6-3, could not be told apart with the 87-base-pair reads, so those segments were excluded. HLA typing was unavailable for some donors at each locus, so association tests used only the typed subset. Most TCR sequences were seen in very few donors, while some public TCRs were found in many individuals. A further reported finding was that TCR beta sequences accurately predicted the HLA-A and HLA-B alleles for most subjects in the first cohort. In vitro tests confirmed that a few of the cytomegalovirus-associated TCR beta chains recognize cytomegalovirus antigens. Only TCR beta chains were sequenced in this cohort, and the absence of alpha or paired-chain data limited detectable features. According to a later genetic analysis, donors in an Asian-associated ancestry cluster had fewer N-insertions in productive TCRs than the approximately 670-donor mean. The classifier was reported to diagnose cytomegalovirus status with high specificity and sensitivity in both the original cohort and the validation cohort.

The origin of this receptor is a woman aged 50 to 60 in good health and CMV-seronegative. Recombination connected TRBV19 to TRBJ2-4; a stretch of 9 junction bases matches TRBD1. Sequenced: PBMCs. The CDR3: CASSDRGKNIQYF. The nucleotides are TGTGCCAGCTCGGACAGGGGCAAAAACATTCAGTACTTC.